This TCR beta chain came from a study of T cell repertoires in cytomegalovirus infection (dated 2019 in TCRdb). Context from the whole study: Donor HLA type was relevant to the analysis, because carriage of CMV infection together with the matching HLA type was indicated by public TCR beta signatures.

This clonotype has at least ten counts. This receptor's antigen is unknown. Base qualities were left out, and no much larger clone turns up one base away. Sequencing was carried out with an Illumina HiSeq 1500. TCRdb applied fastp at Q25 and MiXCR to the public reads, then kept only in-frame beta chains. Rows with one shared CDR3 protein collapse into an entry with the most common genes and DNA. For this sample the table gives around 130,000 distinct CDR3 sequences, of which more than 7% were detected only once. The top ten clonotypes cover around a tenth of the sample. The paper's findings and limits, for the study overall: Carriers of CMV infection plus the relevant HLA type were discriminated by the cumulative frequency of public TCR beta family members in the study cohort and in an independent approximately 360-donor cohort. In the ex vivo response, HLA-C-restricted CMV-specific TCR beta clonotypes were dominant, and in two of eight donors the single most frequent clonotype came from this HLA-C-restricted group.

This clonotype originated in a human donor in good health (CMV status not recorded). Some clones in this sample may be carry-over from other donors' samples. The sequenced sample consisted of PBMCs.

CDR3 region: CASRDRGRSETQYF. The DNA sequence is as follows: TGTGCCAGCAGGGACAGGGGGAGGTCAGAGACCCAGTACTTC. The receptor chain draws on TRBV2 and TRBJ2-5, with TRBD1 identical over 10 junction bases. The CDR1 and CDR2 encoded by the germline V gene are SNHLY and FYNNEI. Ends trimmed: V by 6 bases, J by 4 bases; bases unmatched to a gene: 5. Inclusive of the bounding cysteine and phenylalanine, the CDR3 is 14 residues long. The read is trimmed to its CDR3 DNA, 42 bases read in frame from base 1.